The rows below give T cell receptor beta chains drawn from one sample of a study of blood T cell repertoires in COVID-19. Profiled with immunoSEQ multiplex PCR; TCRdb holds only in-frame clones, not every one. The sample comprises 95,000 to 100,000 clones, about 85% of which are singletons, and about 1.8% rests with the top ten. The source material was peripheral blood. The receptors were sampled from a woman in her sixties or seventies with active or convalescent COVID-19. Both conserved end residues are trimmed from each CDR3. A D gene is named only where the DNA matches it firmly. Size is stated for part of the rows, as once, few or many counts, or as a class when the clone is expanded.

v_gene	d_gene	abundance	CDR3aa
TRBV2	NA	NA	ASRRDNLLVDGYT
TRBV3-1/TRBV3-2	TRBD2	few	ATERPLADLNEQF
TRBV10-3	TRBD1	NA	AIRPGQSNTGELF
TRBV6-1	NA	once	ASSEKGRDWYGYT
TRBV14	NA	NA	ASSQGLGREYGYT
TRBV7-2	TRBD1	NA	ASSLSGTGSWETQY
TRBV6-2/TRBV6-3	TRBD2	NA	ASSFRPFGLAGGPTGELF
TRBV14	NA	NA	ASSQGAGNQPQH
TRBV9	TRBD2	NA	ASNGWGGQETQY
TRBV30	NA	NA	AWSSRLANYGYT
TRBV5-1	NA	NA	AGARDLTYNEQF